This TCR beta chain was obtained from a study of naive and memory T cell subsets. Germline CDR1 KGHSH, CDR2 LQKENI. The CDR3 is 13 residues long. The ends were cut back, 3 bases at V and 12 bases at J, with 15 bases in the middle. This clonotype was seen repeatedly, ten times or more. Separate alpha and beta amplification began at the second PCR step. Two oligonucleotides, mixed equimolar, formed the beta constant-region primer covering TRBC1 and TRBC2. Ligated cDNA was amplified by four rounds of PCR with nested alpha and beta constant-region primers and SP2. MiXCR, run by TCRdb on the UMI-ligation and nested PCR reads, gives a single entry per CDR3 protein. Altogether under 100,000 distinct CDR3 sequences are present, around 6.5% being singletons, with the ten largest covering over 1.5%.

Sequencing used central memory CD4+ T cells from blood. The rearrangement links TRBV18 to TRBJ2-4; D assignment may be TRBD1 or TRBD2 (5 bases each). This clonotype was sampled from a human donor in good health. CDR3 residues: CASSPGHGGSQYF. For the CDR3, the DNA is TGTGCCAGCTCACCCGGACATGGAGGCAGTCAGTACTTC.